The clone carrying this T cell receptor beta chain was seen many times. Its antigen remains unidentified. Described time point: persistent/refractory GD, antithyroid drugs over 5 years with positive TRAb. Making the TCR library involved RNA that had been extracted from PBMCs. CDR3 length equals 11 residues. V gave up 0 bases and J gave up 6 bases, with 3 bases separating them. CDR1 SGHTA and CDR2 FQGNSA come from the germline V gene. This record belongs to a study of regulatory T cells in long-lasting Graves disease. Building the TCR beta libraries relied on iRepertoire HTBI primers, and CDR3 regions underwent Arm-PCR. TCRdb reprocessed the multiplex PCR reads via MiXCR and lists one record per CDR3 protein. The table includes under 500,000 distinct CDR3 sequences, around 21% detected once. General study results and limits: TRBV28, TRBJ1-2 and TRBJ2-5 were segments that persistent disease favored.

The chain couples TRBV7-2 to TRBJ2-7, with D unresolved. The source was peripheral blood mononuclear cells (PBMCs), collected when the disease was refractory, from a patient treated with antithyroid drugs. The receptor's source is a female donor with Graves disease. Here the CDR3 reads CASSLAGEQYF. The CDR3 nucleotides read TGTGCCAGCAGCTTAGCGGGCGAGCAGTACTTC.